This T cell receptor beta chain was sequenced during a study of identical twins. The CDR3 has 17 residues. CDR1 SNHLY and CDR2 FYNNEI come from the germline V gene. Germline trimming cut 8 bases from V and 5 bases from J; bases unmatched to any gene: 16. Comment on this clonotype: Its antigen is not identified.

Healthy Caucasians were all of the donors. Each CDR3 protein is one row after TCRdb ran MiXCR on the 5' RACE reads. The sample contains about 920,000 distinct CDR3 sequences, about 12% of which appear only once. Broader study findings: Weaker excess twin sharing was observed in beta out-of-frame sequences. Model-predicted out-of-frame TCR alpha sharing fell below observed values in monozygotic twins.

These data were also filed under a second study, of yellow fever vaccine responses in identical twins. This second report adds: Twins' vaccine T cell responses were reported to seem partly convergent and partly personalized.

V usage is TRBV2 and J usage is TRBJ2-5, with TRBD1 identical over 11 bases. Sequences were obtained from PBMCs. This receptor was identified in a woman between 18 and 29 years old in good health. CDR3 DNA: TGTGCCAGCGAAACCTCATGGACAGGGGGCGCGGGGGAGACCCAGTACTTC. It encodes CASETSWTGGAGETQYF.